A single sample gave rise to the 20 T cell receptor beta chains below, sequenced in a study of OX40 agonist ivuxolimab in advanced cancers. Sequencing used immunoSEQ multiplex PCR; TCRdb keeps in-frame clones, though not all of them. The data contain roughly 65,000 clones, approximately 90% of them singletons. The starting material was CD4+ or CD8+ T cells sorted from blood, obtained in a trial of the OX40 agonist ivuxolimab. All receptors come from an adult with an advanced solid tumor such as melanoma, head and neck, liver or kidney cancer.

The chain joins TRBV15 to TRBJ1-6; D unclear. The V end was cut by 0 bases, the J end by 3 bases, with 6 bases between. CDR1 and CDR2 (germline): LNHNV, YYDKDF (reference sequence). There are 15 residues in the CDR3. The CDR3: CATSREGNYNSPLHF. CDR3 DNA sequence: TGTGCCACCAGCAGAGAGGGCAACTATAATTCACCCCTCCACTTT.

This rearrangement joins TRBV4-2 to TRBJ2-5, with TRBD1 matching over 9 bases. CDR3 length: 16 residues. The V gene end was trimmed by 4 bases and the J gene end by 4 bases; junction bases not matched to a gene: 10. From germline, CDR1 is LGHNA and CDR2 YNFKEQ. CDR3 DNA: TGTGCCAGCAGCCGAGAGGGACAGGGAGGGTTAGAGACCCAGTACTTC. This sequence encodes CASSREGQGGLETQYF.

The rearrangement uses TRBV2 and TRBJ2-1, with D unresolved. V was clipped by 6 bases and J by 0 bases, with 12 bases between them. The CDR3 consists of 15 residues. Per germline, CDR1 SNHLY and CDR2 FYNNEI. In nucleotides, the CDR3 is TGTGCCAGCAGAGGTAGTAGAGGCTCCTACAATGAGCAGTTCTTC. This sequence encodes CASRGSRGSYNEQFF.

This rearrangement joins TRBV19 to TRBJ2-7; perhaps D is TRBD1 or TRBD2 (7 bases each). V was pared by 0 bases and J by 3 bases, with 12 bases between. CDR1 is LNHDA and CDR2 is SQIVND in the germline V gene (reference sequence). The CDR3 totals 15 residues. CDR3 loop: CASSIEGRGRYEQYF. The CDR3 DNA reads as TGTGCCAGTAGTATAGAGGGGAGGGGGCGCTACGAGCAGTACTTC.

The chain employs TRBV18 and TRBJ2-5; D not resolved. Per the germline V gene, CDR1 is KGHSH and CDR2 is LQKENI. This CDR3 region has 14 residues. Trimming removed 0 bases at V and 2 bases at J, with 7 bases between. Here the CDR3 reads CASSPPNSQETQYF. DNA of the CDR3: TGTGCCAGCTCACCACCGAACAGTCAAGAGACCCAGTACTTC.

V gene TRBV5-1 combines with J gene TRBJ2-1, with D perhaps TRBD1 or TRBD2 (5 bases each). The CDR3 has 15 residues. Germline values: CDR1 SGHRS, CDR2 YFSETQ. Trimming stripped 4 bases from V and 0 bases from J, with 11 bases between. The CDR3 loop reads CASSPRDGSYNEQFF. DNA of the CDR3: TGCGCCAGCAGCCCCCGGGACGGCTCCTACAATGAGCAGTTCTTC.

This clone was seen a few times. CDR3 DNA sequence: TGCGCCAGCAGGCCGACGGGGCCCAATCAGCCCCAGCATTTT. Amino acid sequence: CASRPTGPNQPQHF. The chain links TRBV5-1 to TRBJ1-5, with D maybe TRBD1 (5 bases). The V gene's germline CDR1 is SGHRS and CDR2 YFSETQ. This CDR3 is 14 amino acids long. Trimming removed 5 bases from V and 3 bases from J, with 12 bases in between.

The rearrangement uses TRBV11-2 and TRBJ2-1; 8 bases map to TRBD2. The germline V gene encodes CDR1 SGHAT and CDR2 FQNNGV. Losses at the gene ends were 6 bases for V and 3 bases for J; bases not matched to a gene: 7. This CDR3 region has 15 residues. CDR3 in amino acids: CASSFRGGRYNEQFF. CDR3 in DNA: TGTGCCAGCAGTTTCCGGGGGGGCCGCTACAATGAGCAGTTCTTC.

V is TRBV18 and J is TRBJ2-7; possible D gene TRBD2, 5 bases. With 1 base removed from V and 6 bases from J, the gap between germline ends came to 10 bases. CDR1 and CDR2 from the germline V gene are KGHSH and LQKENI. This CDR3 is built from 13 residues. CDR3 amino acids: CASSPLAGAEQYF. The CDR3 bases are TGTGCCAGCTCACCACTCGCGGGTGCCGAGCAGTACTTC.

The chain uses TRBV5-1 and TRBJ2-2; the match to TRBD1 covers 7 bases. V lost 4 bases and J lost 3; bases outside the gene matches: 3. Germline-derived CDR1 and CDR2 are SGHRS and YFSETQ. The CDR3 is made up of 14 amino acids. This chain's CDR3 is CASSVTGDTGELFF. The CDR3 DNA reads as TGCGCCAGCAGCGTCACAGGGGACACCGGGGAGCTGTTTTTT.

The chain joins TRBV7-8 to TRBJ2-2; no definite D call. The CDR3 runs 14 residues. V dropped 3 bases and J dropped 3 bases, with 8 bases sitting between them. Germline V lookup: CDR1 SGHVS, CDR2 FQNEAQ. The CDR3 protein is CASSFLRDTGELFF. CDR3 bases: TGTGCCAGCAGCTTCCTTAGGGACACCGGGGAGCTGTTTTTT. Complete variable domain (other parts from reference TRBV7-8 and TRBJ2-2): GAGVSQSPRYKVAKRGQDVALRCDPISGHVSLFWYQQALGQGPEFLTYFQNEAQLDKSGLPSDRFFAERPEGSVSTLKIQRTQQEDSAVYLCASSFLRDTGELFFGEGSRLTVL.

V gene TRBV5-4 combines with J gene TRBJ2-1; either TRBD1 or TRBD2 may supply D (6 bases each). The V and J ends lost 0 bases and 10 bases respectively, with 17 bases between them. The V gene's germline CDR1 is SGHNT and CDR2 YYREEE (reference sequence). The CDR3 is made up of 15 amino acids. CDR3 sequence: CASSLAGRRGEEQFF. CDR3 DNA sequence: TGTGCCAGCAGCTTGGCCGGTCGGAGGGGGGAGGAGCAGTTCTTC.

The CDR3 DNA sequence: TGTGCCATCAGTGAGTCGACTCAAGCGGGAGTGAATGAGCAGTTCTTC. It codes for CAISESTQAGVNEQFF. The chain links TRBV10-3 to TRBJ2-1; 8 bases are shared with TRBD2. The V and J ends lost 0 bases and 7 bases, in that order; junction bases with no gene match: 8. The CDR3 totals 16 residues. CDR1 is ENHRY and CDR2 is SYGVKD in the germline V gene.

V and J are TRBV2 and TRBJ2-7; TRBD1 matches 7 bases. CDR1 and CDR2 from the germline V gene are SNHLY and FYNNEI. V shed 5 bases and J 2 bases; nucleotides not matched to a gene: 6. The CDR3 sequence is 14 residues long. The CDR3 spells CASSFDRDTYEQYF. The CDR3 bases are TGTGCCAGCAGTTTTGACAGGGATACCTACGAGCAGTACTTC. Full variable domain (rest looked up from reference TRBV2 and TRBJ2-7): EPEVTQTPSHQVTQMGQEVILRCVPISNHLYFYWYRQILGQKVEFLVSFYNNEISEKSEIFDDQFSVERPDGSNFTLKIRSTKLEDSAMYFCASSFDRDTYEQYFGPGTRLTVT.

This rearrangement joins TRBV5-1 to TRBJ1-5; D call uncertain. Between the trimmed V and J ends, which lost 0 bases and 3 bases, there was a span of 7 bases. Germline lookup yields CDR1 SGHRS and CDR2 YFSETQ. This CDR3 is 14 amino acids long. The CDR3 bases are TGCGCCAGCAGCTTGGACGGAATCAATCAGCCCCAGCATTTT. This translates into CASSLDGINQPQHF.

This clone was seen a single time. The chain links TRBV29-1 to TRBJ1-2; no definite D call. This CDR3 region has 12 residues. Per germline, CDR1 SQVTM and CDR2 ANQGSEA. V shed 7 bases and J shed 8 bases, with 17 bases lying between them. The CDR3 DNA reads TGCAGCGAAGGATCCTCTGGGGAGGGCTACACCTTC. This translates into CSEGSSGEGYTF.

The chain joins TRBV6-5 to TRBJ1-2, with D possibly TRBD1 on 5 matching bases. Germline V gene data show CDR1 as MNHEY and CDR2 as SVGAGI. V was trimmed by 3 bases and J by 3 bases, leaving 14 bases between them. The CDR3 totals 15 residues. The CDR3 is CASSYLRGRDYGYTF. The CDR3 DNA is TGTGCCAGCAGTTATTTGAGGGGAAGGGACTATGGCTACACCTTC.

V usage is TRBV5-4 and J usage is TRBJ1-5; D unresolved. The length of the CDR3 is 15 residues. Germline lookup yields CDR1 SGHNT and CDR2 YYREEE (reference sequence). The V gene lost 4 bases and the J gene lost 5 bases, with 16 bases spanning the gap. The CDR3 DNA reads TGTGCCAGCAGCGTAGGTCCCGGATGGGATCAGCCCCAGCATTTT. Residues: CASSVGPGWDQPQHF.

The rearrangement uses TRBV5-1 and TRBJ1-4; D gene ambiguous. The germline V gene encodes CDR1 SGHRS and CDR2 YFSETQ. The CDR3 totals 14 residues. V lost 1 base to trimming and J lost 4 bases, with 8 bases between them. Written as DNA, the CDR3 is TGCGCCAGCAGCTTGATGGGTTATAATGAAAAACTGTTTTTT. Its protein product is CASSLMGYNEKLFF. The variable domain in full, with the rest retrieved from reference TRBV5-1 and TRBJ1-4, is KAGVTQTPRYLIKTRGQQVTLSCSPISGHRSVSWYQQTPGQGLQFLFEYFSETQRNKGNFPGRFSGRQFSNSRSEMNVSTLELGDSALYLCASSLMGYNEKLFFGSGTQLSVL.

The J gene is TRBJ2-3, the V gene TRBV18, with D possibly matching TRBD2 (6 bases). The CDR3 spans 14 residues. V gave up 3 bases and J gave up 2 bases, with 9 bases separating them. CDR1 is KGHSH and CDR2 is LQKENI in the germline V gene. DNA of the CDR3: TGTGCCAGCTCACCTGAGCGGGCCACAGATACGCAGTATTTT. This sequence encodes CASSPERATDTQYF.